Listed here are 20 T cell receptor beta chains from one sample, sequenced in a study of Ad26.COV2.S vaccination and SARS-CoV-2 variants. Libraries were prepared by immunoSEQ multiplex PCR; TCRdb keeps only in-frame clonotypes and omits some of them. The sample contains about 350,000 clones, roughly nine tenths of which appear only once. The treatment was: over 15 received Ad26.COV2.S at low or high dose, single or two shots; about 5 received placebo; per-sample allocation not given. All samples were drawn on day 63, counting from the first vaccine or placebo injection. The specimen was peripheral blood, collected in a trial of Ad26.COV2.S vaccine versus placebo. These receptors all come from a person between 18 and 65 years old who received the Ad26.COV2.S COVID-19 vaccine or a placebo.

This CDR3 is CASSVTGLNTEAFF. Here the CDR3 DNA reads TGTGCCAGCAGCGTAACAGGGTTGAACACTGAAGCTTTCTTT. The chain links TRBV9 to TRBJ1-1; possible D gene TRBD1, 6 bases. V gave up 1 base and J gave up 0 bases, with 7 bases separating them. Germline V gene lookup returns CDR1 SGDLS and CDR2 YYNGEE. The CDR3 sequence is 14 residues long.

CDR3 nucleotide sequence: TGTGCCAGCAGCTTGGTAGGGGAGGGAGGCTACACCTTC. Its protein product is CASSLVGEGGYTF. The chain combines TRBV7-8 with TRBJ1-2; tentatively, D is TRBD1 (5 bases). This CDR3 is 13 amino acids long. Between the trimmed V and J ends, which lost 3 bases and 8 bases, there was a span of 13 bases. Germline values: CDR1 SGHVS, CDR2 FQNEAQ.

The chain combines TRBV7-2 with TRBJ2-5; 10 nucleotides align to TRBD1. Per germline, CDR1 SGHTA and CDR2 FQGNSA. CDR3 length equals 16 residues. The ends lost 5 bases at V and 5 bases at J; junction bases unmatched: 11. CDR3 amino acids: CASSRLGGQGQETQYF. CDR3 nucleotides: TGTGCCAGCAGCAGGCTCGGGGGACAGGGGCAGGAGACCCAGTACTTC.

The CDR3 here is CASSFGTSLNEQYF. CDR3 nucleotides: TGTGCCAGCAGCTTCGGGACTAGTCTTAACGAGCAGTACTTC. V and J are TRBV7-9 and TRBJ2-7; 8 nucleotides align to TRBD2. Per germline, CDR1 SEHNR and CDR2 FQNEAQ (reference sequence). With V trimmed by 3 bases and J by 5 bases, 6 bases remained unmatched. The length of the CDR3 is 14 residues.

V and J are TRBV7-9 and TRBJ1-4; no definite D call. Germline V CDR1 and CDR2: SEHNR, FQNEAQ (reference sequence). Trimming left V 2 bases short and J 4 bases short, with 11 bases between. The CDR3 contains 15 residues. CDR3 in DNA: TGTGCCAGCAGCTTAAGCCACGCTATTAATGAAAAACTGTTTTTT. Amino acids: CASSLSHAINEKLFF. Full variable domain (missing parts from reference TRBV7-9 and TRBJ1-4): DTGVSQNPRHKITKRGQNVTFRCDPISEHNRLYWYRQTLGQGPEFLTYFQNEAQLEKSRLLSDRFSAERPKGSFSTLEIQRTEQGDSAMYLCASSLSHAINEKLFFGSGTQLSVL.

CDR3 in amino acids: CASSSLEGDTGELFF. As DNA, the CDR3 is TGCGCCAGCAGCTCTCTGGAGGGGGACACCGGGGAGCTGTTTTTT. J is TRBJ2-2 and V is TRBV5-1; perhaps D is TRBD1 or TRBD2 (6 bases each). V lost 3 bases and J 3 bases, leaving 12 bases between the germline ends. Germline loops: CDR1 SGHRS, CDR2 YFSETQ. The CDR3 consists of 15 residues.

This clone has a single count. This sequence joins TRBV7-3 and TRBJ1-3; tentative D call: TRBD1 (5 bases). There are 15 residues in the CDR3. Germline assignment: CDR1 SGHTA and CDR2 FQGTGA. Trimming removed 2 bases at V and 2 bases at J, with 10 bases between. In DNA form, the CDR3 reads TGTGCCAGCAGCTTAGGGTCAGGGACTGGAAACACCATATATTTT. Protein product: CASSLGSGTGNTIYF. The full variable domain, rest sourced from reference TRBV7-3 and TRBJ1-3, is GAGVSQTPSNKVTEKGKYVELRCDPISGHTALYWYRQSLGQGPEFLIYFQGTGAADDSGLPNDRFFAVRPEGSVSTLKIQRTERGDSAVYLCASSLGSGTGNTIYFGEGSWLTVV.

J is TRBJ2-1 and V is TRBV10-3, with D perhaps TRBD2 (7 bases). V dropped 2 bases and J dropped 4 bases, with 9 bases sitting between them. Germline V gene data show CDR1 as ENHRY and CDR2 as SYGVKD. The CDR3 loop spans 14 amino acids. CDR3 coding DNA: TGTGCCATCAGTGAGGGGGGGGCTTACAATGAGCAGTTCTTC. It yields the protein CAISEGGAYNEQFF.

The chain couples TRBV6-5 to TRBJ2-1, with 9 bases fitting TRBD1. The CDR3 extends over 13 amino acids. CDR1 is MNHEY, CDR2 SVGAGI, per germline. V trimming: 4 bases; J trimming: 14 bases; junction bases outside the gene matches: 9. The CDR3 spells CASSSRGTGKEFF. The CDR3 coding sequence is TGTGCCAGCAGTTCTCGGGGGACAGGGAAGGAGTTCTTC.

The chain uses TRBV19 and TRBJ2-1; 8 bases line up with TRBD1. V lost 9 bases and J lost 2; bases outside the gene matches: 6. The CDR3 spans 14 residues. Germline CDR1 and CDR2: LNHDA and SQIVND (reference sequence). The CDR3 reads CASLGQGAYNEQFF. CDR3 DNA: TGTGCCAGCTTAGGACAGGGCGCCTACAATGAGCAGTTCTTC.

The genes are TRBV6-5 and TRBJ2-3; D uncertain. V was clipped by 11 bases and J by 1 base, with 7 bases between them. This CDR3 is 11 amino acids long. Germline-derived CDR1 and CDR2 are MNHEY and SVGAGI. In nucleotides, the CDR3 is TGTGCCGTACGGGGCACAGATACGCAGTATTTT. Translation: CAVRGTDTQYF.

This sequence joins TRBV4-3 and TRBJ2-5, with TRBD1 as a possible D gene (5 bases). The germline CDR1 and CDR2 sequences are LGHNA and YSLEER. This CDR3 comprises 15 residues. The V gene lost 0 bases and the J gene lost 4 bases, with 12 bases spanning the gap. The CDR3 bases are TGCGCCAGCAGCCAAGACCGGGCAGGGCGAGAGACCCAGTACTTC. Its translation is CASSQDRAGRETQYF.

V and J are TRBV25-1 and TRBJ2-1, with TRBD1 identical over 7 bases. The CDR3 sequence is 15 residues long. CDR1 MGHDK and CDR2 SYGVNS come from the germline V gene. With V trimmed by 7 bases and J by 2 bases, 8 bases remained unmatched. CDR3 residues: CASNRQGSTYNEQFF. In nucleotides, the CDR3 is TGTGCCAGCAACCGACAGGGTTCCACCTACAATGAGCAGTTCTTC. The whole variable domain, filled in from reference TRBV25-1 and TRBJ2-1, reads EADIYQTPRYLVIGTGKKITLECSQTMGHDKMYWYQQDPGMELHLIHYSYGVNSTEKGDLSSESTVSRIRTEHFPLTLESARPSHTSQYLCASNRQGSTYNEQFFGPGTRLTVL.

In the case of this clone: The germline gene is not matched at one end of the junction; a read error may be the cause. The V and J genes are TRBV5-6 and TRBJ2-4; D might be TRBD1 (5 bases). The CDR3 covers 15 residues. CDR1 and CDR2 (germline): SGHDT, YYEEEE. The CDR3 reads CATSVVGQAKNIQYF. DNA of the CDR3: TGTGCCACCAGCGTTGTGGGGCAAGCCAAAAACATTCAGTACTTC.

V and J are TRBV7-3 and TRBJ2-1; 13 bases agree with TRBD2. Germline-derived CDR1 and CDR2 are SGHTA and FQGTGA. The V gene end was trimmed by 6 bases and the J gene end by 5 bases; junction bases not matched to a gene: 4. This CDR3 is 15 amino acids long. CDR3 sequence (DNA): TGTGCCAGCAGAGGACTAGCGGGGGTGGACAATGAGCAGTTCTTC. Protein product: CASRGLAGVDNEQFF.

This chain links TRBV19 with TRBJ1-3; D remains ambiguous. There are 14 residues in the CDR3. CDR1 and CDR2 (germline): LNHDA, SQIVND (reference sequence). V shed 7 bases and J shed 1 base, with 11 bases lying between them. The CDR3 nucleotides are TGTGCCAGTAAGATCCCGGCGTCTGGAAACACCATATATTTT. As protein: CASKIPASGNTIYF.

This clone occurred once. The rearrangement joins TRBV5-4 to TRBJ1-2; 12 positions match TRBD1. The CDR3 contains 16 residues. CDR1 is SGHNT, CDR2 YYREEE, per germline (reference sequence). The V and J ends lost 4 bases and 8 bases, in that order; junction bases with no gene match: 12. The CDR3 loop is CASSPGRDRGLRGYTF. The CDR3 coding sequence is TGTGCCAGCAGCCCCGGCAGGGACAGGGGGCTTAGGGGCTACACCTTC.

The gene calls are TRBV6-2 or TRBV6-3 and TRBJ1-1, with a weak D call TRBD1 (5 bases). CDR3 length: 13 amino acids. V lost 5 bases and J 0 bases, leaving 7 bases between the germline ends. Germline CDR1 and CDR2: MNHEY and SVGEGT. The CDR3 coding sequence is TGTGCCAGCAGTGGACATCTGAACACTGAAGCTTTCTTT. This translates into CASSGHLNTEAFF.

The chain carries TRBV5-1 and TRBJ1-1; D perhaps matches TRBD1 (6 bases). CDR3 size: 19 residues. Germline CDR1 SGHRS, CDR2 YFSETQ. The V gene lost 4 bases and the J gene lost 3 bases, with 28 bases spanning the gap. CDR3 in amino acids: CASSPYLQGVRTDDTEAFF. The DNA for the CDR3 is TGCGCCAGCAGCCCCTACCTACAGGGCGTAAGAACAGATGACACTGAAGCTTTCTTT.

The chain is built from TRBV28 and TRBJ2-4; no clear D gene. The germline CDR1 and CDR2 sequences are MDHEN and SYDVKM. CDR3 length equals 13 residues. Between the trimmed V and J ends, which lost 3 bases and 9 bases, there was a span of 12 bases. CDR3 DNA: TGTGCCAGCAGTTTGCCCCCAACTTCCATTCAGTACTTC. Its protein is CASSLPPTSIQYF.